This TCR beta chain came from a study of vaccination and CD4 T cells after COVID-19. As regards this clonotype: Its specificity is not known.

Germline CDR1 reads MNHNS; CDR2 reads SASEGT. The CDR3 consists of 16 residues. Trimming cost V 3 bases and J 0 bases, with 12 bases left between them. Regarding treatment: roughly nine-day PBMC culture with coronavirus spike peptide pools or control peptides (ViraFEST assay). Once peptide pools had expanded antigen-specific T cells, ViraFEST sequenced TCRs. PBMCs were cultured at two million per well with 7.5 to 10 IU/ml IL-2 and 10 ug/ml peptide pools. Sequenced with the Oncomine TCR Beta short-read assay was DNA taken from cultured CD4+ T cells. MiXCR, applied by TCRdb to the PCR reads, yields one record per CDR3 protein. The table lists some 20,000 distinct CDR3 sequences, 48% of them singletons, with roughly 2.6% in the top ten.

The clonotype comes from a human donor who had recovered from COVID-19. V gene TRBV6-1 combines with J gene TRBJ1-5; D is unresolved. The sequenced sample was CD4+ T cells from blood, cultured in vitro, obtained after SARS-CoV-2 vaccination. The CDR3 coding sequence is TGTGCCAGCAGTGATTCCCCGGGGTTTAGCAATCAGCCCCAGCATTTT. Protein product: CASSDSPGFSNQPQHF.